This is a list of T cell receptor beta chains from one sample in a study of blood T cell repertoires in COVID-19. Clones were sequenced by immunoSEQ multiplex PCR, and TCRdb holds only the in-frame ones, with some missing. The table records some 200,000 clones, about nine tenths of them present only once. Sequenced: peripheral blood. These receptors all come from a man between 65 and 85 years old with acute or convalescent COVID-19. The CDR3 runs from the conserved cysteine through the conserved F or W. Each record gives: V gene, J gene, clone size, CDR3 length, D gene, CDR3 protein, CDR3 DNA. D genes are given only for firm matches. The size of a clone is reported for some rows only, either as once, few or many, or as a class for expanded clones.

V gene: TRBV5-1
J gene: TRBJ1-6
clone size: -
CDR3 length: 15
D gene: -
CDR3 protein: CASSSQGSYNSPLHF
CDR3 DNA: TGCGCCAGCAGCTCCCAGGGCTCCTATAATTCACCCCTCCACTTT

V gene: TRBV12-3/TRBV12-4
J gene: TRBJ1-3
clone size: -
CDR3 length: 13
D gene: -
CDR3 protein: CASRRHSGNTIYF
CDR3 DNA: TGTGCCAGCAGGAGGCATTCTGGAAACACCATATATTTT

V gene: TRBV5-1
J gene: TRBJ2-1
clone size: -
CDR3 length: 16
D gene: TRBD2
CDR3 protein: CASSLGLAGLKNEQFF
CDR3 DNA: TGCGCCAGCAGCTTGGGGCTAGCGGGACTTAAGAATGAGCAGTTCTTC

V gene: TRBV5-1
J gene: TRBJ2-1
clone size: -
CDR3 length: 15
D gene: TRBD2
CDR3 protein: CASTLWTSGNNEQFF
CDR3 DNA: TGCGCCAGCACATTATGGACTAGCGGGAACAATGAGCAGTTCTTC

V gene: TRBV29-1
J gene: TRBJ2-7
clone size: -
CDR3 length: 12
D gene: -
CDR3 protein: CSVEDAGYEQYF
CDR3 DNA: TGCAGCGTTGAAGATGCCGGCTACGAGCAGTACTTC

V gene: TRBV18
J gene: TRBJ2-1
clone size: -
CDR3 length: 14
D gene: TRBD2
CDR3 protein: CASSPPGTSDEQFF
CDR3 DNA: TGTGCCAGCTCACCACCCGGGACTAGCGATGAGCAGTTCTTC

V gene: TRBV25-1
J gene: TRBJ2-7
clone size: -
CDR3 length: 14
D gene: -
CDR3 protein: CASSDPTSTYEQYF
CDR3 DNA: TGTGCCAGCAGTGACCCGACATCTACCTACGAGCAGTACTTC

V gene: TRBV19
J gene: TRBJ1-2
clone size: -
CDR3 length: 15
D gene: TRBD1
CDR3 protein: CASSRETGGSYGYTF
CDR3 DNA: TGTGCCAGTAGTAGAGAGACAGGGGGAAGTTATGGCTACACCTTC

V gene: TRBV29-1
J gene: TRBJ2-3
clone size: -
CDR3 length: 14
D gene: -
CDR3 protein: CSVEDHRVPDTQYF
CDR3 DNA: TGCAGCGTTGAAGATCACAGGGTTCCAGATACGCAGTATTTT

V gene: TRBV18
J gene: TRBJ2-2
clone size: few
CDR3 length: 15
D gene: -
CDR3 protein: CASSPGAANTGELFF
CDR3 DNA: TGTGCCAGCTCACCGGGCGCTGCGAACACCGGGGAGCTGTTTTTT

V gene: TRBV28
J gene: TRBJ2-2
clone size: few
CDR3 length: 15
D gene: -
CDR3 protein: CASSLGSGQTGELFF
CDR3 DNA: TGTGCCAGCAGTTTAGGTTCAGGGCAGACCGGGGAGCTGTTTTTT

V gene: TRBV29-1
J gene: TRBJ2-3
clone size: -
CDR3 length: 12
D gene: -
CDR3 protein: CSVVSLEDTQYF
CDR3 DNA: TGCAGCGTTGTTAGCCTGGAGGATACGCAGTATTTT

V gene: TRBV11-2
J gene: TRBJ2-5
clone size: -
CDR3 length: 18
D gene: -
CDR3 protein: CASSSPPGSGVLAETQYF
CDR3 DNA: TGTGCCAGCAGCTCCCCGCCTGGTTCAGGGGTTCTTGCAGAGACCCAGTACTTC

V gene: TRBV19
J gene: TRBJ2-7
clone size: -
CDR3 length: 14
D gene: -
CDR3 protein: CASSTGGSSYEQYF
CDR3 DNA: TGTGCCAGTAGTACGGGGGGCTCATCCTACGAGCAGTACTTC

V gene: TRBV7-9
J gene: TRBJ2-1
clone size: -
CDR3 length: 14
D gene: -
CDR3 protein: CASSLGDNNNEQFF
CDR3 DNA: TGTGCCAGCAGCCTAGGGGACAATAACAATGAGCAGTTCTTC

V gene: TRBV18
J gene: TRBJ1-3
clone size: -
CDR3 length: 15
D gene: TRBD1
CDR3 protein: CASSSMDRAGNTIYF
CDR3 DNA: TGTGCCAGCTCATCGATGGACAGGGCTGGAAACACCATATATTTT

V gene: TRBV28
J gene: TRBJ2-7
clone size: -
CDR3 length: 13
D gene: -
CDR3 protein: CASSTVSGYEQYF
CDR3 DNA: TGTGCCAGCAGTACGGTGTCGGGCTACGAGCAGTACTTC

V gene: TRBV5-8
J gene: TRBJ2-7
clone size: once
CDR3 length: 14
D gene: -
CDR3 protein: CASSNRDWAYEQYF
CDR3 DNA: TGTGCCAGCAGCAACCGGGACTGGGCCTACGAGCAGTACTTC

V gene: TRBV5-5
J gene: TRBJ1-2
clone size: -
CDR3 length: 13
D gene: TRBD1
CDR3 protein: CASSPGGANGYTF
CDR3 DNA: TGTGCCAGCAGCCCAGGGGGCGCCAATGGCTACACCTTC

V gene: TRBV3-1/TRBV3-2
J gene: TRBJ2-1
clone size: -
CDR3 length: 18
D gene: TRBD2
CDR3 protein: CASSPSQRGLAGVGEQFF
CDR3 DNA: TGTGCCAGCAGCCCCTCCCAGAGGGGGCTAGCGGGAGTTGGTGAGCAGTTCTTC

V gene: TRBV28
J gene: TRBJ2-6
clone size: -
CDR3 length: 14
D gene: TRBD1
CDR3 protein: CASIQGAGANVLTF
CDR3 DNA: TGTGCCAGCATACAGGGGGCCGGGGCCAACGTCCTGACTTTC

V gene: TRBV7-2
J gene: TRBJ2-5
clone size: once
CDR3 length: 15
D gene: TRBD1
CDR3 protein: CASSLDDRVWETQYF
CDR3 DNA: TGTGCCAGCAGCTTAGACGACAGGGTGTGGGAGACCCAGTACTTC

V gene: TRBV30
J gene: TRBJ1-5
clone size: few
CDR3 length: 15
D gene: -
CDR3 protein: CAWSVPERSNQPQHF
CDR3 DNA: TGTGCCTGGAGTGTACCCGAGCGGAGCAATCAGCCCCAGCATTTT

V gene: TRBV2
J gene: TRBJ2-1
clone size: -
CDR3 length: 14
D gene: -
CDR3 protein: CASSEEGVGGEQFF
CDR3 DNA: TGTGCCAGCAGTGAAGAGGGAGTCGGGGGTGAGCAGTTCTTC

V gene: TRBV28
J gene: TRBJ1-1
clone size: -
CDR3 length: 14
D gene: -
CDR3 protein: CASSFGGGNTEAFF
CDR3 DNA: TGTGCCAGCAGTTTCGGGGGGGGGAACACTGAAGCTTTCTTT

V gene: TRBV4-1
J gene: TRBJ2-1
clone size: -
CDR3 length: 16
D gene: -
CDR3 protein: CASSQDPGYSYNEQFF
CDR3 DNA: TGCGCCAGCAGCCAAGATCCCGGTTACTCCTACAATGAGCAGTTCTTC

V gene: TRBV7-9
J gene: TRBJ2-3
clone size: few
CDR3 length: 17
D gene: -
CDR3 protein: CASSLVLTGQLTDTQYF
CDR3 DNA: TGTGCCAGCAGCTTAGTATTGACAGGCCAATTAACAGATACGCAGTATTTT

V gene: TRBV19
J gene: TRBJ1-4
clone size: -
CDR3 length: 16
D gene: TRBD1
CDR3 protein: CASSPTGGKANEKLFF
CDR3 DNA: TGTGCCAGTAGCCCTACAGGGGGAAAAGCTAATGAAAAACTGTTTTTT

V gene: TRBV9
J gene: TRBJ2-1
clone size: -
CDR3 length: 15
D gene: TRBD2
CDR3 protein: CASSAGGPSYNEQFF
CDR3 DNA: TGTGCCAGCAGCGCGGGAGGGCCCTCCTACAATGAGCAGTTCTTC

V gene: TRBV30
J gene: TRBJ2-3
clone size: -
CDR3 length: 16
D gene: TRBD2
CDR3 protein: CAWSVPLAVGTDTQYF
CDR3 DNA: TGTGCCTGGAGTGTACCACTAGCGGTTGGGACAGATACGCAGTATTTT

V gene: TRBV28
J gene: TRBJ2-3
clone size: -
CDR3 length: 12
D gene: -
CDR3 protein: CAGGSPTDTQYF
CDR3 DNA: TGTGCAGGAGGGTCCCCCACAGATACGCAGTATTTT

V gene: TRBV2
J gene: TRBJ2-2
clone size: -
CDR3 length: 14
D gene: -
CDR3 protein: CASSVGGNTGELFF
CDR3 DNA: TGTGCCAGCAGTGTAGGCGGGAACACCGGGGAGCTGTTTTTT